This record looks at one T cell receptor beta chain sequence and its context. The antigen it recognizes is unknown. One end of the junction fails to match germline, which may point to a read error. The roughly 39 donors, aged roughly 6 to 100 years, were systemically healthy Caucasian individuals from Russia. Roughly 10 milliliters of peripheral blood were drawn from each donor into EDTA-treated Vacutainer tubes. Ficoll-Paque density-gradient centrifugation was used to isolate PBMCs, with at least 6 million obtained per sample. Total RNA was extracted from PBMCs with Trizol reagent, with at least 6 micrograms obtained per sample. The percentages of naive CD45RAhigh/CD27high T cells were determined by flow cytometry on a PBMC aliquot from every donor. Reading from cysteine to phenylalanine, the CDR3 counts 16 amino acids. Only the CDR3 DNA is retained, 48 bases long and in frame from the first base. As encoded in the germline V gene, CDR1 is SNHLY while CDR2 is FYNNEI.

The data were obtained in a study of blood T cells in healthy people across ages (dated by TCRdb to the mid-2010s). About the study as a whole: In model experiments, template switching captured roughly one uniquely barcoded TCR beta cDNA molecule for every two T cells. For two donors (one aged 18 to 29 and one aged 80 or older), the study analyzed two additional independent replicas of 1 million unique cDNA reads from the same blood draw. To avoid experimental bias, donors of different ages were spread randomly across the sequencing lanes. The donors were divided into four age groups: young (average approximately 17 years), middle-aged (approximately 42), aged (about 61) and long-lived (more than 75). To track age-related changes in TCR beta repertoire diversity, the study relied on deep sequencing normalized with unique cDNA molecular identifiers. Study-wide conclusions, independent of this receptor: A strong correlation was found between observed TCR beta diversity and the percentage of naive T cells measured by flow cytometry. Estimates of total diversity based on one million sequenced T cells were regarded as lower bounds and as underestimates. The CMV infection status of donors was not known, potentially confounding age-related changes in expanded clonotypes. Compared with the aged group, the long-lived group had more naive CD4+ T cells, fewer expanded clones and increased TCR diversity, suggesting age selection. Observed TCR beta diversity per million T cells fell roughly linearly with age, and a significant reduction was already apparent by age around 36. Conclusive comparison of naive and antigen-experienced compartments was prevented by the profiling of bulk unsorted PBMCs.

The library was produced with 5' RACE. Sequencing used an Illumina HiSeq 2500. A second PCR of about 7 to 12 cycles was performed with a sample-barcoded 5' primer and a J-beta primer mix. A template-switch 5' adaptor carrying 12 random nucleotides introduced a unique molecular identifier onto each TCR beta cDNA molecule. At least 2.5 million CDR3-containing paired-end reads were obtained from each sample. All of the RNA was converted into first-strand cDNA using the Mint cDNA synthesis kit, with a TRBC-specific oligonucleotide serving as the primer. After uracil-DNA glycosylase treatment, a first 18-cycle PCR used universal primers M1SS and BC2_uni_R on all cDNA. The paper's data handling went like this. Each sample was normalized by randomly selecting 1 million high-quality reads, each carrying a distinct molecular identifier. Instead of being binned into consensus sequences, reads that shared molecular identifiers were thrown out. MiTCR, run with a Q25 quality threshold and the strictest error-elimination algorithm, handled CDR3 identification, clonotype clustering and error correction. A nonparametric unseen species model with Euler transformation was used to estimate a lower bound on total TCR beta diversity. In TCRdb, the public reads were trimmed at Q25 with fastp and aligned with MiXCR, with productive beta chains retained. Each CDR3 protein gets just one entry, which takes the most common genes and DNA from the rows behind it. The V and J calls were not made by the authors but by TCRdb's processing. Recorded for this sample are about 670,000 distinct CDR3 sequences; about 51% of them occurred a single time. The top ten clones comprise approximately 12% of the sample.

The source is a woman older than 75 in good health. Sequencing was carried out using blood. The receptor chain draws on TRBV2 and TRBJ2-7, with TRBD2 matching 10 junction bases. This receptor has the CDR3 CVSSPSRTSGAYEQYF. DNA sequence: TGTGTCAGCAGTCCCTCCCGGACTAGCGGAGCCTACGAGCAGTACTTC.